A selection of T cell receptor beta chains follows, all from one sample in a study of vaccination effects on CD4 cells after COVID-19. For these TCRs, the target antigens are not known. TCRdb's copy holds only in-frame clones and misses some; the assay was immunoSEQ multiplex PCR. The sample consists of 84,000 or so clones, more than 60% of them appearing once. This sample comprised CD4+ T cells from PBMCs cultured with HCoV-OC43 spike peptides, obtained after COVID-19 vaccination. The receptors here all came from a human donor who received a COVID-19 vaccine. Both conserved end residues are part of each CDR3. Each record gives: V gene, J gene, CDR3 protein.

V gene: TRBV10-1
J gene: TRBJ2-1
CDR3 protein: CASSPGTGGRNEQFF

V gene: TRBV29-1
J gene: TRBJ2-2
CDR3 protein: CSVRQGWDTGELFF

V gene: TRBV7-8
J gene: TRBJ1-5
CDR3 protein: CASSLAGRNQPQHF

V gene: TRBV6-5
J gene: TRBJ2-5
CDR3 protein: CASSRRLAQETQYF

V gene: TRBV9
J gene: TRBJ1-3
CDR3 protein: CASSVRGSSGNTIYF

V gene: TRBV6-5
J gene: TRBJ1-1
CDR3 protein: CASIGGKANTEAFF

V gene: TRBV6-5
J gene: TRBJ1-1
CDR3 protein: CASRTGALNTEAFF

V gene: TRBV7-2
J gene: TRBJ1-5
CDR3 protein: CASSLVDNQPQHF

V gene: TRBV6-5
J gene: TRBJ1-1
CDR3 protein: CASSYGHSREKSTAFF

V gene: TRBV13
J gene: TRBJ2-5
CDR3 protein: CASSPGTQETQYF

V gene: TRBV5-1
J gene: TRBJ2-1
CDR3 protein: CASSLRRGNYNEQFF

V gene: TRBV6-5
J gene: TRBJ1-3
CDR3 protein: CASSFWTGTSGNTIYF

V gene: TRBV11-2
J gene: TRBJ1-4
CDR3 protein: CASSSDRANEKLFF

V gene: TRBV3-1/TRBV3-2
J gene: TRBJ2-2
CDR3 protein: CASSQYRTATGELFF

V gene: TRBV7-2
J gene: TRBJ1-2
CDR3 protein: CASSLVAGSLGGGYTF

V gene: TRBV2
J gene: TRBJ1-2
CDR3 protein: CASSPRTGATNYGYTF

V gene: TRBV5-5
J gene: TRBJ1-2
CDR3 protein: CASSLIAGSEGYTF

V gene: TRBV5-1
J gene: TRBJ2-3
CDR3 protein: CASSLNGGLDTQYF

V gene: TRBV5-1
J gene: TRBJ1-2
CDR3 protein: CASSLTGGAGNYGYTF

V gene: TRBV3-1/TRBV3-2
J gene: TRBJ2-2
CDR3 protein: CASSQEVGTITGELFF

V gene: TRBV5-4
J gene: TRBJ2-1
CDR3 protein: CASSLDRAAQFF

V gene: TRBV7-9
J gene: TRBJ1-6
CDR3 protein: CASSLETGANSPLHF

V gene: TRBV3-1/TRBV3-2
J gene: TRBJ1-1
CDR3 protein: CASSQAPGTPRTEAFF

V gene: TRBV6-2/TRBV6-3
J gene: TRBJ2-2
CDR3 protein: CASSRTSGGDGELFF

V gene: TRBV27
J gene: TRBJ1-1
CDR3 protein: CASRLMGGPEEAFF

V gene: TRBV24-1
J gene: TRBJ2-2
CDR3 protein: CATSKGLAGGPGGELFF

V gene: TRBV10-3
J gene: TRBJ2-3
CDR3 protein: CAISEGVGGDTQYF

V gene: TRBV2
J gene: TRBJ2-3
CDR3 protein: CASSDTGGMDTQYF

V gene: TRBV5-1
J gene: TRBJ2-1
CDR3 protein: CASSLRSSGSSYNEQFF

V gene: TRBV2
J gene: TRBJ1-4
CDR3 protein: CASKRWATNEKLFF

V gene: TRBV27
J gene: TRBJ1-6
CDR3 protein: CASRSLILGRTNSPLHF

V gene: TRBV5-4
J gene: TRBJ1-5
CDR3 protein: CASSPRSIQPQHF

V gene: TRBV5-1
J gene: TRBJ2-2
CDR3 protein: CASSLAAATGELFF

V gene: TRBV4-1
J gene: TRBJ1-3
CDR3 protein: CASSGGWGLSSGNTIYF

V gene: TRBV6-6
J gene: TRBJ1-2
CDR3 protein: CASSQSGGVWGYTF

V gene: TRBV5-1
J gene: TRBJ1-5
CDR3 protein: CASSLGSGTGEQPQHF

V gene: TRBV4-1
J gene: TRBJ1-2
CDR3 protein: CASSQPPGQGYYYGYTF

V gene: TRBV6-4
J gene: TRBJ1-2
CDR3 protein: CASSDGNIGGYGYTF

V gene: TRBV7-3
J gene: TRBJ2-5
CDR3 protein: CASSLTSPTSGGKETQYF

V gene: TRBV2
J gene: TRBJ2-2
CDR3 protein: CASGGLAGGRNTGELFF

V gene: TRBV18
J gene: TRBJ1-3
CDR3 protein: CASSHRGNGNTIYF

V gene: TRBV6-5
J gene: TRBJ1-2
CDR3 protein: CASSYSHTGYYGYTF

V gene: TRBV14
J gene: TRBJ2-3
CDR3 protein: CASSQDGGGATDTQYF

V gene: TRBV7-8
J gene: TRBJ1-2
CDR3 protein: CASSRTEFYGYTF

V gene: TRBV18
J gene: TRBJ1-5
CDR3 protein: CASSAGTGRFQPQHF

V gene: TRBV2
J gene: TRBJ1-5
CDR3 protein: CASRADRNQPQHF

V gene: TRBV10-3
J gene: TRBJ1-3
CDR3 protein: CAIRPGQGYSGNTIYF

V gene: TRBV18
J gene: TRBJ1-2
CDR3 protein: CASSPPHYLPYYTF

V gene: TRBV7-2
J gene: TRBJ2-1
CDR3 protein: CASSSQQIYNEQFF

V gene: TRBV7-3
J gene: TRBJ2-5
CDR3 protein: CASSPADQETQYF

V gene: TRBV5-1
J gene: TRBJ2-3
CDR3 protein: CASSLMKYTDTQYF

V gene: TRBV9
J gene: TRBJ2-5
CDR3 protein: CASSVGNPGETQYF

V gene: TRBV9
J gene: TRBJ1-2
CDR3 protein: CASSSQGTGNGYTF

V gene: TRBV28
J gene: TRBJ1-2
CDR3 protein: CASSLGLGQGDGYTF